These 27 T cell receptor beta chains came from one sample sequenced in a study of cytomegalovirus exposure and HLA in healthy donors listed by TCRdb under 2017. Libraries were built with the immunoSEQ multiplex PCR assay. A mixture of 60 forward primers for TCR Vbeta segments and 13 reverse primers for TCR Jbeta segments was used in the multiplex PCR. TCRdb provides this immuneACCESS table in a form limited to in-frame rearrangements. Some clones are lacking; in checked studies, under half of them reflect an unresolved V gene, and why the rest are absent is not known. Present in this sample are 120,000 to 150,000 clones, about 79% of which were seen just once. 4% to 5% of the sample belongs to the ten largest clones. The sample consisted of PBMCs. The receptors shown here come from a man between 40 and 49 years old in good health and CMV-seropositive.

The chain is built from TRBV7-6 and TRBJ1-1; D perhaps matches TRBD1 (5 bases). The germline V gene encodes CDR1 SGHVS and CDR2 FNYEAQ. The CDR3 is 17 amino acids. V gave up 7 bases and J gave up 1 base, with 22 bases separating them. CDR3 DNA: TGTGCCAGCATCCCCGGTGCAGGGCTCCTCCAGAACACTGAAGCTTTCTTT. It encodes CASIPGAGLLQNTEAFF. The entire variable domain, with the rest obtained from reference TRBV7-6 and TRBJ1-1, is as follows: GAGVSQSPRYKVTKRGQDVALRCDPISGHVSLYWYRQALGQGPEFLTYFNYEAQQDKSGLPNDRFSAERPEGSISTLTIQRTEQRDSAMYRCASIPGAGLLQNTEAFFGQGTRLTVV.

To note about this clone: One junction end disagrees with the germline gene, perhaps due to a read error. J is TRBJ1-2 and V is TRBV30; the D gene is possibly TRBD1 (6 bases). This CDR3 contains 14 residues. Germline CDR1 reads GTSNPN; CDR2 reads SVGIG (reference sequence). DNA for the CDR3: TGTGCTTGGAGGGGGGAGGGAAGGGCCTATGGCTACACCTTC. Its translation is CAWRGEGRAYGYTF.

The chain has TRBV11-3 and TRBJ2-1; 8 bases agree with TRBD1. V lost 5 bases and J lost 5; bases outside the gene matches: 8. CDR3 length equals 15 residues. CDR1 is SGHNT and CDR2 is YENEEA in the germline V gene. The CDR3 is CASSNKMTGDNEQFF. CDR3 bases: TGTGCCAGCAGCAACAAAATGACAGGGGACAATGAGCAGTTCTTC. Based on the CDR3 plus reference TRBV11-3 and TRBJ2-1, the full variable domain is EAGVVQSPRYKIIEKKQPVAFWCNPISGHNTLYWYLQNLGQGPELLIRYENEEAVDDSQLPKDRFSAERLKGVDSTLKIQPAELGDSAVYLCASSNKMTGDNEQFFGPGTRLTVL.

This clone came up many times. The chain carries TRBV2 and TRBJ2-6, with 9 bases matching TRBD1. The trim removed 10 bases at V and 2 bases at J, leaving 3 bases unmatched. The CDR3 is 14 amino acids. Germline V lookup: CDR1 SNHLY, CDR2 FYNNEI. The CDR3 loop reads CANRDRAGANVLTF. Written as DNA, the CDR3 is TGTGCCAACCGGGACAGGGCTGGGGCCAACGTCCTGACTTTC.

V is TRBV19 and J is TRBJ1-2; the match to TRBD1 covers 7 bases. Trimming took 7 bases from V and 4 from J; bases not matched to a gene: 6. Germline V gene sequence: CDR1 LNHDA, CDR2 SQIVND (reference sequence). The CDR3 has 13 residues. The CDR3 DNA is TGTGCCAGTACCAACTGGGACAGCTATGGCTACACCTTC. This translates into CASTNWDSYGYTF.

V and J are TRBV27 and TRBJ1-1, with D hard to call. Between the trimmed V and J ends, which lost 3 bases and 6 bases, there was a span of 11 bases. Germline lookup yields CDR1 MNHEY and CDR2 SMNVEV (reference sequence). The CDR3 extends over 13 amino acids. CDR3 coding DNA: TGTGCCAGCAGTTTCTGGGGTAGCGCTGAAGCTTTCTTT. Amino acid sequence: CASSFWGSAEAFF.

The chain carries TRBV9 and TRBJ2-1, with a possible D match to TRBD2 (5 bases). The length of the CDR3 is 14 residues. V dropped 0 bases and J dropped 4 bases, with 8 bases sitting between them. Germline CDR1 is SGDLS and CDR2 is YYNGEE. The DNA for the CDR3 is TGTGCCAGCAGCGTAGGTCTAGCATACAATGAGCAGTTCTTC. It encodes CASSVGLAYNEQFF.

This rearrangement joins TRBV7-2 to TRBJ1-6; TRBD1 is a possible D gene (6 bases). The length of the CDR3 is 15 residues. Looked up from germline, CDR1 is SGHTA and CDR2 is FQGNSA. V lost 4 bases, J lost 6 bases, and 13 bases lay in between. The CDR3 here is CASSSQQGGNSPLHF. CDR3 coding DNA: TGTGCCAGCAGCTCGCAACAGGGTGGTAATTCACCCCTCCACTTT.

The chain employs TRBV7-3 and TRBJ1-3, with a tentative D call TRBD1 (5 bases). The V gene's germline CDR1 is SGHTA and CDR2 FQGTGA. Deletions cut 5 bases from V and 4 bases from J, with 12 bases between. The CDR3 contains 14 residues. In DNA, the CDR3 is TGTGCCAGCAGCCAGGGTCCAGCCGGAAACACCATATATTTT. Translating gives CASSQGPAGNTIYF.

The rearrangement joins TRBV28 to TRBJ1-2; 7 bases align to TRBD1. Germline-derived CDR1 and CDR2 are MDHEN and SYDVKM. Losses at the gene ends were 4 bases for V and 0 bases for J; bases not matched to a gene: 17. This CDR3 is built from 19 residues. For the CDR3, the DNA is TGTGCCAGCAGTTCCATTGGGAGATGGGACAGCCCTTCTAACTATGGCTACACCTTC. It specifies CASSSIGRWDSPSNYGYTF.

Turning to this clone: Here the CDR3 omits its conserved ending phenylalanine or tryptophan, so a read error is the likely source. The chain joins TRBV7-3 to TRBJ2-2, with 8 bases fitting TRBD1. V dropped 6 bases and J dropped 4; count of bases not matched to a gene: 7. Germline CDR1 SGHTA, CDR2 FQGTGA. There are 15 residues in the CDR3. CDR3 bases: TGTGCCAGCAGTACCGGAACAGGGGGCACCGGGGAGCTGTTTTCT. Its protein is CASSTGTGGTGELFS.

Concerning this clone: Sequence at one end of the junction differs from germline and may be a read error. The chain employs TRBV11-2 and TRBJ1-2; 12 bases align to TRBD1. Germline CDR1 reads SGHAT; CDR2 reads FQNNGV. CDR3 length equals 15 residues. The CDR3 spells CASGLGTGGHYGYTF. The CDR3 DNA sequence: TGTGCCAGCGGCTTAGGGACAGGGGGCCACTATGGCTACACCTTC.

CDR3 sequence reads: CASRLAVSSYNEQFF. For the CDR3, the DNA is TGTGCCAGCAGGTTAGCGGTTAGCTCCTACAATGAGCAGTTCTTC. The genes are TRBV2 and TRBJ2-1; possible D gene TRBD2, 6 bases. Trimming left V 6 bases short and J 0 bases short, with 12 bases between. Germline CDR1 reads SNHLY; CDR2 reads FYNNEI. The CDR3 spans 15 residues.

This chain links TRBV7-3 with TRBJ2-1; 11 bases fit TRBD2. With 2 bases clipped from V and 8 bases from J, the junction kept 8 bases outside the gene matches. The CDR3 covers 16 residues. Germline V gene data show CDR1 as SGHTA and CDR2 as FQGTGA. CDR3 amino acids: CASSLLAGGYTDEQFF. The CDR3 region has the DNA TGTGCCAGCAGCTTACTAGCGGGGGGATATACGGATGAGCAGTTCTTC. Complete variable domain (other parts from reference TRBV7-3 and TRBJ2-1): GAGVSQTPSNKVTEKGKYVELRCDPISGHTALYWYRQSLGQGPEFLIYFQGTGAADDSGLPNDRFFAVRPEGSVSTLKIQRTERGDSAVYLCASSLLAGGYTDEQFFGPGTRLTVL.

V and J are TRBV19 and TRBJ2-3; a weak D match, TRBD1 (6 bases). With 7 bases removed from V and 0 bases from J, the gap between germline ends came to 14 bases. The CDR3 length is 15 residues. In germline, CDR1 is LNHDA, CDR2 SQIVND (reference sequence). The CDR3 here is CASTSYRESTDTQYF. CDR3 sequence (DNA): TGTGCCAGTACCTCATACAGGGAAAGCACAGATACGCAGTATTTT.

The chain uses TRBV5-5 and TRBJ1-1; D is ambiguous. Germline CDR1 SGHKS, CDR2 YYEKEE (reference sequence). This CDR3 comprises 13 residues. V gave up 1 base and J gave up 2 bases, with 6 bases separating them. The CDR3 bases are TGTGCCAGCAGCTTGACAGAAAACACTGAAGCTTTCTTT. Its protein is CASSLTENTEAFF.

This clone appeared a single time. The CDR3 region is CASSVASGRGETQYF. The CDR3 bases are TGTGCCAGCAGCGTAGCCAGCGGGAGAGGGGAGACCCAGTACTTC. This chain links TRBV9 with TRBJ2-5; 8 bases map to TRBD2. V lost 0 bases to trimming and J lost 5 bases; unmatched junction nucleotides: 6. CDR1 is SGDLS, CDR2 YYNGEE, per germline. This CDR3 comprises 15 residues.

The chain couples TRBV10-1 to TRBJ2-7; D might be TRBD1 (6 bases). Trimming pared 6 bases from V and 7 bases from J, leaving 16 bases between. CDR1 is WNHNN and CDR2 is SYGVQD in the germline V gene (reference sequence). This CDR3 is 13 amino acids long. CDR3: CASRLGHSQEQYF. The CDR3 DNA reads as TGCGCCAGCAGGTTGGGACATTCTCAGGAGCAGTACTTC.

This sequence joins TRBV7-6 and TRBJ1-2, with D perhaps matching TRBD1 (5 bases). The V gene's germline CDR1 is SGHVS and CDR2 FNYEAQ. V was trimmed by 1 base and J by 4 bases, leaving 10 bases between them. The CDR3 totals 14 residues. CDR3: CASSLDGARYGYTF. CDR3 nucleotide sequence: TGTGCCAGCAGCTTAGATGGGGCCCGCTATGGCTACACCTTC.

In nucleotides, the CDR3 is TGTGCCAGTAGTGTCGGACAGAATAGCAATCAGCCCCAGCATTTT. Residues: CASSVGQNSNQPQHF. The V gene is TRBV19, the J gene TRBJ1-5, with a weak D call TRBD1 (6 bases). Germline CDR1 reads LNHDA; CDR2 reads SQIVND (reference sequence). The CDR3 runs 15 residues. Trimming cost V 5 bases and J 0 bases, with 11 bases left between them.

This chain uses TRBV7-9 with TRBJ2-1; D might be TRBD2 (5 bases). V dropped 2 bases and J dropped 4 bases, with 6 bases sitting between them. The CDR3 has 13 amino acids. CDR1 and CDR2 (germline): SEHNR, FQNEAQ (reference sequence). The CDR3: CASSLTGYNEQFF. The CDR3 nucleotides read TGTGCCAGCAGCTTAACGGGGTACAATGAGCAGTTCTTC.

This clone was counted a single time. This chain connects TRBV4-2 to TRBJ1-2; possible D gene TRBD1, 6 bases. Trimming removed 4 bases at V and 3 bases at J, with 15 bases between. Germline CDR1 is LGHNA and CDR2 is YNFKEQ. This CDR3 has 15 residues. CDR3 DNA sequence: TGTGCCAGCAGCCCCAAGTCAGGGGACCACTATGGCTACACCTTC. Residues: CASSPKSGDHYGYTF.

The chain uses TRBV11-3 and TRBJ1-4; D remains ambiguous. V lost 5 bases, J lost 4 bases, and 11 bases lay in between. CDR1 and CDR2 from the germline V gene are SGHNT and YENEEA. This CDR3 region has 14 residues. CDR3 coding DNA: TGTGCCAGCAGCCTTGGGCAGTATAATGAAAAACTGTTTTTT. Protein product: CASSLGQYNEKLFF.

This clone came up a few times. The chain links TRBV29-1 to TRBJ2-7; 12 positions agree with TRBD2. This CDR3 has 16 residues. Germline CDR1 SQVTM, CDR2 ANQGSEA. V lost 6 bases and J lost 2; bases outside the gene matches: 11. The chain's CDR3 is CSVAKGLAGIPYEQYF. In DNA, the CDR3 is TGCAGCGTCGCTAAGGGACTAGCGGGTATCCCCTACGAGCAGTACTTC.

This sequence joins TRBV9 and TRBJ1-2; D might be TRBD1 (6 bases). CDR3 length equals 14 residues. V lost 7 bases and J 8 bases, leaving 21 bases between the germline ends. Germline V gene data show CDR1 as SGDLS and CDR2 as YYNGEE. The CDR3 nucleotides are TGTGCCAGCGGTCCCCAATTGGGGGCGCAAGGCTACACCTTC. Translated: CASGPQLGAQGYTF.

V is TRBV7-6 and J is TRBJ2-1; 13 positions agree with TRBD2. J was trimmed by 9 bases and V by 1 base; bases with no gene match: 6. This CDR3 has 16 amino acids. Germline CDR1 reads SGHVS; CDR2 reads FNYEAQ. DNA of the CDR3: TGTGCCAGCAGCTTAGGCGATACTAGCGGGGGGGGTGAGCAGTTCTTC. It is translated as CASSLGDTSGGGEQFF.

This chain connects TRBV7-9 to TRBJ2-1; 13 bases are shared with TRBD2. V lost 6 bases and J lost 2; bases outside the gene matches: 4. The CDR3 extends over 16 amino acids. Looked up from germline, CDR1 is SEHNR and CDR2 is FQNEAQ (reference sequence). This CDR3 is CASSRGLAGAYNEQFF. The CDR3 nucleotides read TGTGCCAGCAGTCGCGGACTAGCGGGGGCCTACAATGAGCAGTTCTTC.